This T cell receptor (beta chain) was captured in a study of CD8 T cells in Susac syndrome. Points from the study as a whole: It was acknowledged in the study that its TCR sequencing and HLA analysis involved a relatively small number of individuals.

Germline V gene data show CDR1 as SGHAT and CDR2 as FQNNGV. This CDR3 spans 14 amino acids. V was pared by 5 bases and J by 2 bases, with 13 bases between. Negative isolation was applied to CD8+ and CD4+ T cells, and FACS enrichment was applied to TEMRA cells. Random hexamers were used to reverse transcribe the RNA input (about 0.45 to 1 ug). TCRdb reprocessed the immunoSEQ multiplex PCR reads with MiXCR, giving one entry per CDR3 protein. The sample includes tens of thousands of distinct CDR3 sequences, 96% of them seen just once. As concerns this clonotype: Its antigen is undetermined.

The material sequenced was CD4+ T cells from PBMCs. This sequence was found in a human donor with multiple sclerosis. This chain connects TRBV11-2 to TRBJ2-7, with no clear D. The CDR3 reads CASSPPAPTYEQYF. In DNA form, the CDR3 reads TGTGCCAGCAGCCCGCCCGCCCCAACCTACGAGCAGTACTTC.